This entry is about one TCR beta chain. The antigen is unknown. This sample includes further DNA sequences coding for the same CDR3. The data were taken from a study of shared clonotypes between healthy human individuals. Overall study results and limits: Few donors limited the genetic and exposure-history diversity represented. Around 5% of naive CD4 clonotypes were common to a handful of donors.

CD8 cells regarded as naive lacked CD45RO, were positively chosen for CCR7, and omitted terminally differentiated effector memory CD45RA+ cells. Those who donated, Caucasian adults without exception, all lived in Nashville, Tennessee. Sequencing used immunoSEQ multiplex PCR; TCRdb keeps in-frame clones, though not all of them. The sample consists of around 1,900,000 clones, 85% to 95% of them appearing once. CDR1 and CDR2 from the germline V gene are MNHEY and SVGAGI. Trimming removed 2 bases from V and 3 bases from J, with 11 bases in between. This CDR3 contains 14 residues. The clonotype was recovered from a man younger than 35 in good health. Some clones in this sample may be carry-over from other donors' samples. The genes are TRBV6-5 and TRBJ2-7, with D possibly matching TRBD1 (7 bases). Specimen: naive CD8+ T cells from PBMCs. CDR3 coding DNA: TGTGCCAGCAGTTACGGTCAGGGGGGCTACGAGCAGTACTTC. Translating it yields CASSYGQGGYEQYF.